This T cell receptor (beta chain) emerged from a study of glioma-infiltrating T cells after dendritic cell vaccination. Study context: Samples are from glioblastoma patients in Phase I and II dendritic cell vaccine trials. The study, taken as a whole, reports: TCR clonality showed no direct relationship with survival. Only a small number of patients had complete blood and tumor samples. Patients with more pretreatment TILs had longer time to progression and survival.

Stated time point: after dendritic cell vaccination, including at tumor progression/relapse. Profiling relied on immunoSEQ multiplex PCR, and the TCRdb table lists in-frame clones only, not all of them. The repertoire holds 55,000 to 75,000 clones, with roughly 80% as singletons. Remarks on this clone: What it recognizes is unknown.

Sequenced material: blood, taken after dendritic cell vaccination. This sequence was found in a human donor with glioblastoma.

The CDR3 sequence: CASSPSGGVYNEQFF. The CDR3 DNA is TGTGCCAGCAGCCCGAGCGGGGGGGTCTACAATGAGCAGTTCTTC. The chain joins TRBV5-4 to TRBJ2-1, with 10 bases matching TRBD2. The CDR3 is made up of 15 amino acids. V shed 4 bases, J shed 3 bases, and the junction held 4 bases outside the gene matches. Germline CDR1 and CDR2: SGHNT and YYREEE (reference sequence).